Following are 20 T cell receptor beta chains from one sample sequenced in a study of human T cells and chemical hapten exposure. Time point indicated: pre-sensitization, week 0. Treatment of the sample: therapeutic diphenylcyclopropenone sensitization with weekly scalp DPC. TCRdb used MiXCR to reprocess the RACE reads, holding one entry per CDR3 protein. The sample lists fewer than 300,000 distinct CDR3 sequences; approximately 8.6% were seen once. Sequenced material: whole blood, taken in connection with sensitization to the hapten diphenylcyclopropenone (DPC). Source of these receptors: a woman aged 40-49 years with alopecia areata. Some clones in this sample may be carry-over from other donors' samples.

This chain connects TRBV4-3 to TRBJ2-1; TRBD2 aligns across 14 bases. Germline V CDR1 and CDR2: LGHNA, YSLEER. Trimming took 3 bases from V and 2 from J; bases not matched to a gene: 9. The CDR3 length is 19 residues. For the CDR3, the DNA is TGCGCCAGCAGCCAGGAGGGACTAGCGGGAGTTAGGACCTACAATGAGCAGTTCTTC. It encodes CASSQEGLAGVRTYNEQFF.

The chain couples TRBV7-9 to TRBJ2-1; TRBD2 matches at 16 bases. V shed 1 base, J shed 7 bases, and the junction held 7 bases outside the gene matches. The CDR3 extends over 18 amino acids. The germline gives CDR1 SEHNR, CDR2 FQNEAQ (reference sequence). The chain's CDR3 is CASSLVGTSGRARNEQFF. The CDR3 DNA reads TGTGCCAGCAGCTTAGTCGGGACTAGCGGGAGGGCCAGGAATGAGCAGTTCTTC.

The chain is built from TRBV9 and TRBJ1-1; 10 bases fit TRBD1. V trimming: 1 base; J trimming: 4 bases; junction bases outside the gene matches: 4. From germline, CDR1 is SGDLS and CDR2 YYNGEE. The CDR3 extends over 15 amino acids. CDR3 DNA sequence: TGTGCCAGCAGCGTATCTAGGACAGGGGGCACTGAAGCTTTCTTT. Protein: CASSVSRTGGTEAFF.

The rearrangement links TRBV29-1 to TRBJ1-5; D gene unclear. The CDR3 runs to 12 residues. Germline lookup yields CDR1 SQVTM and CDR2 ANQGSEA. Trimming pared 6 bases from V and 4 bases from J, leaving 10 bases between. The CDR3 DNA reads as TGCAGCGTAAGGTCCCCTAATCAGCCCCAGCATTTT. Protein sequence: CSVRSPNQPQHF.

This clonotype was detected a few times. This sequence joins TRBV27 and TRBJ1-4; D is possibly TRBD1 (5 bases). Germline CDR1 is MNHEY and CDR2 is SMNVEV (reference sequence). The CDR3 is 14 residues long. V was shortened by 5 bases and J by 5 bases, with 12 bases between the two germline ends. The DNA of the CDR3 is TGTGCCAGCAGTCTACCGGGGCAGAATGAAAAACTGTTTTTT. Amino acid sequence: CASSLPGQNEKLFF.

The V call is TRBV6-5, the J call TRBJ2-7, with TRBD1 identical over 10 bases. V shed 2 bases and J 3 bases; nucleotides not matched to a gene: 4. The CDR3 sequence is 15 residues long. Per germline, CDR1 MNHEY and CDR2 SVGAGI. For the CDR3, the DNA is TGTGCCAGCAGTTACACCTGGACAGGGGGCTACGAGCAGTACTTC. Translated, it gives CASSYTWTGGYEQYF.

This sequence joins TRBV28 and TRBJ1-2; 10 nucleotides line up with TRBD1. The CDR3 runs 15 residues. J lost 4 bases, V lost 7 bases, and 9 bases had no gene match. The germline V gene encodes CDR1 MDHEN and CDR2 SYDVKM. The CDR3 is CASTPAGTGVYGYTF. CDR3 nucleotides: TGTGCCAGCACCCCAGCCGGGACAGGGGTCTATGGCTACACCTTC.

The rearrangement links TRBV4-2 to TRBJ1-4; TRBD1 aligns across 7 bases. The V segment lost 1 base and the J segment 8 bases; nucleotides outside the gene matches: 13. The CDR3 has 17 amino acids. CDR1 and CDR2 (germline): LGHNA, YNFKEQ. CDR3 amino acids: CASSQAGQGGDREKLFF. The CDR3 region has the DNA TGTGCCAGCAGCCAAGCCGGGCAGGGGGGGGACCGGGAAAAACTGTTTTTT.

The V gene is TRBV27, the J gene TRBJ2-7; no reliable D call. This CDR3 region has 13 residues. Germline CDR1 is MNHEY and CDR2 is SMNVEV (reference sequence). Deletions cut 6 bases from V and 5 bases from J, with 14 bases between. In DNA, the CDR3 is TGTGCCAGCAGAAAGGCCGACCTCGACGAGCAGTACTTC. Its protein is CASRKADLDEQYF.

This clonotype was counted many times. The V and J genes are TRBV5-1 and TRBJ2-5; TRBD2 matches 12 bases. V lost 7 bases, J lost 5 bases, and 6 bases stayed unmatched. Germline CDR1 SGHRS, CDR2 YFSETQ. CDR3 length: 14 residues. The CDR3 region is CASSLAGGTETQYF. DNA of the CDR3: TGCGCCAGCTCACTAGCGGGAGGAACTGAGACCCAGTACTTC.

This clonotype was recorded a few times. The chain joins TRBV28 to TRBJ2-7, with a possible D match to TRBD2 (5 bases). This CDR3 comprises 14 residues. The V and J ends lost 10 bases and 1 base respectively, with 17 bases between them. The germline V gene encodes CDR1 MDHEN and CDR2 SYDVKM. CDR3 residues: CATVQAGPSYEQYF. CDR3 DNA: TGTGCCACCGTTCAGGCGGGCCCTTCCTACGAGCAGTACTTC.

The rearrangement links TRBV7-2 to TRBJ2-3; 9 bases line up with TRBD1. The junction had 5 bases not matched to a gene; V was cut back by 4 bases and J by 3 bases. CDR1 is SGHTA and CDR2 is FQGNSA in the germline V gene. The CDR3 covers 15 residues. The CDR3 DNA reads TGTGCCAGCAGCTCGGGACAGGGTAGGACAGATACGCAGTATTTT. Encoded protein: CASSSGQGRTDTQYF. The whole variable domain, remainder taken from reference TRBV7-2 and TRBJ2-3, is GAGVSQSPSNKVTEKGKDVELRCDPISGHTALYWYRQSLGQGLEFLIYFQGNSAPDKSGLPSDRFSAERTGGSVSTLTIQRTQQEDSAVYLCASSSGQGRTDTQYFGPGTRLTVL.

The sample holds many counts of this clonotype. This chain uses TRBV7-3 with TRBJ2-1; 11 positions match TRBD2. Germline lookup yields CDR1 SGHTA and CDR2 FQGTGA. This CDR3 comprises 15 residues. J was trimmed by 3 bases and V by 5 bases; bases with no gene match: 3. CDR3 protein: CASSPTSGGYNEQFF. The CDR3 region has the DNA TGTGCCAGCAGCCCAACTAGCGGGGGCTACAATGAGCAGTTCTTC.

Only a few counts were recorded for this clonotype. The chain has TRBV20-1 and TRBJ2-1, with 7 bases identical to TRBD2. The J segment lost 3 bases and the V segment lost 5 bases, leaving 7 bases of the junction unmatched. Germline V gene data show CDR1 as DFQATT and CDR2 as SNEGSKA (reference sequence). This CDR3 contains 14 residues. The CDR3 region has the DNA TGCAGTGCTTCGCCGTCTAGCGGCTACAATGAGCAGTTCTTC. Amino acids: CSASPSSGYNEQFF.

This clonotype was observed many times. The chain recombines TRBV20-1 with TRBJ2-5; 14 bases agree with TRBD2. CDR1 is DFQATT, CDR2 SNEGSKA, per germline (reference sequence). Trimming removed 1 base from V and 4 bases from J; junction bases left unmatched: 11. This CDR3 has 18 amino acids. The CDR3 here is CSARVVGTSGSFLETQYF. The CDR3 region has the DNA TGCAGTGCTAGAGTGGTCGGGACTAGCGGGAGCTTTCTAGAGACCCAGTACTTC.

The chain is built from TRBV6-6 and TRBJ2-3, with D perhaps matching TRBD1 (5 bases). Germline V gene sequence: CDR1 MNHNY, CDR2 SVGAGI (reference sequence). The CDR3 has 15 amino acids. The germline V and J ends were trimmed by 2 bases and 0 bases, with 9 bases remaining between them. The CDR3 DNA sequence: TGTGCCAGCAGTTACGGGGCCTCTAGCACAGATACGCAGTATTTT. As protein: CASSYGASSTDTQYF.

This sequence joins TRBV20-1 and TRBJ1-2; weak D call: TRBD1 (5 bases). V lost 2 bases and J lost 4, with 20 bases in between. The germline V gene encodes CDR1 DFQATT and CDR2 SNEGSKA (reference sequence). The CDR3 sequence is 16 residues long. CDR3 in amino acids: CSARMGVGEIRYGYTF. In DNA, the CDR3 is TGCAGTGCTAGAATGGGGGTGGGAGAAATACGCTATGGCTACACCTTC.

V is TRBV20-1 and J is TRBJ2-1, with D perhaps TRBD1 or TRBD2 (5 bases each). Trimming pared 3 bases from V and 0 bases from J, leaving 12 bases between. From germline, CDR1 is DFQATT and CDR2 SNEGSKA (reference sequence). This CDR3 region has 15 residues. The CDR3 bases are TGCAGTGCTAGTATCGGGGCGAGCTCCTACAATGAGCAGTTCTTC. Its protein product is CSASIGASSYNEQFF.

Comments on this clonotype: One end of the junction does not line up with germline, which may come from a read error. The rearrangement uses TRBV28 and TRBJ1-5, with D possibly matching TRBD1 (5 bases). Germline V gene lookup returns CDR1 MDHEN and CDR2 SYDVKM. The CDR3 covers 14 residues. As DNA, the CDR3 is TGTGCCAGCAGTGGAGGGGTCCGCAATCAGCCCCAGCGTTTT. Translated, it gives CASSGGVRNQPQRF. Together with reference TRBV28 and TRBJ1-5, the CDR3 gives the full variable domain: DVKVTQSSRYLVKRTGEKVFLECVQDMDHENMFWYRQDPGLGLRLIYFSYDVKMKEKGDIPEGYSVSREKKERFSLILESASTNQTSMYLCASSGGVRNQPQRFGDGTRLSIL.

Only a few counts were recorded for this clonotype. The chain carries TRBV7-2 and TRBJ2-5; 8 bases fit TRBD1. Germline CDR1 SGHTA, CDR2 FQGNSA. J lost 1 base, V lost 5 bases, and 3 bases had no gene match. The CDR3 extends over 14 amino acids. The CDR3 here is CASSLDRAQETQYF. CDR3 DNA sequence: TGTGCCAGCAGCCTGGACAGGGCCCAAGAGACCCAGTACTTC.